Shown below are 13 T cell receptor beta chains from a single sample sequenced in a study of cytomegalovirus exposure and HLA in healthy donors. 60 Vbeta and 13 Jbeta primers were used in PCR. The protocol was immunoSEQ multiplex PCR, while the TCRdb copy is restricted to in-frame clones and leaves out a portion. The sample lists roughly 130,000 clones; about 74% were seen once. The sequenced sample was PBMCs. These receptors originate from a man in his forties in good health and CMV-seropositive.

This clone was counted a few times. Written as DNA, the CDR3 is TGTGCCAGCAGCCTCCCGGGGACTTACACAGATACGCAGTATTTT. Amino acid sequence: CASSLPGTYTDTQYF. The chain has TRBV13 and TRBJ2-3; possible D gene TRBD2, 6 bases. The germline gives CDR1 PRHDT, CDR2 FYEKMQ (reference sequence). This CDR3 is 15 amino acids long. Trimming stripped 5 bases from V and 2 bases from J, with 14 bases between.

V and J are TRBV6-6 and TRBJ1-5, with D possibly TRBD1 on 5 matching bases. The germline CDR1 and CDR2 sequences are MNHNY and SVGAGI (reference sequence). Trimming pared 5 bases from V and 3 bases from J, leaving 11 bases between. This CDR3 is built from 14 residues. The CDR3 DNA follows: TGTGCCAGCAGTCCCCGACAGCACAATCAGCCCCAGCATTTT. Protein sequence: CASSPRQHNQPQHF.

The rearrangement uses TRBV27 and TRBJ1-6; D is possibly TRBD1 (6 bases). Trimming left V 6 bases short and J 7 bases short, with 19 bases between. Germline loops: CDR1 MNHEY, CDR2 SMNVEV (reference sequence). The CDR3 loop spans 16 amino acids. The DNA of the CDR3 is TGTGCCAGCAGACAATTACAGGGTAGGGGCAATTCACCCCTCCACTTT. Its translation is CASRQLQGRGNSPLHF.

The chain recombines TRBV7-2 with TRBJ1-2; a possible D gene is TRBD1 (5 bases). The germline gives CDR1 SGHTA, CDR2 FQGNSA. The CDR3 extends over 16 amino acids. V was trimmed by 1 base and J by 6 bases, leaving 18 bases between them. The CDR3 protein is CASSLGGGRGWDGYTF. Written as DNA, the CDR3 is TGTGCCAGCAGCTTAGGGGGGGGTCGGGGATGGGATGGCTACACCTTC.

The rearrangement uses TRBV11-3 and TRBJ2-1, with D possibly TRBD2 on 6 matching bases. The CDR3 has 19 amino acids. The germline V gene encodes CDR1 SGHNT and CDR2 YENEEA. With 0 bases removed from V and 0 bases from J, the gap between germline ends came to 18 bases. The CDR3 nucleotides read TGTGCCAGCAGCTTAGATTTTAATCGGCGGGGCAGCTCCTACAATGAGCAGTTCTTC. Its translation is CASSLDFNRRGSSYNEQFF.

This chain joins TRBV28 and TRBJ2-5; possibly TRBD1 for D (7 bases). This CDR3 is built from 12 residues. The V gene lost 7 bases and the J gene lost 5 bases, with 11 bases spanning the gap. Germline V gene lookup returns CDR1 MDHEN and CDR2 SYDVKM. The CDR3 reads CASTRGVETQYF. CDR3 coding DNA: TGTGCCAGCACCAGGGGGGTGGAGACCCAGTACTTC.

This chain joins TRBV7-9 and TRBJ1-5; TRBD1 aligns across 9 bases. CDR3 length: 15 residues. The ends lost 5 bases at V and 7 bases at J; junction bases unmatched: 9. Germline V CDR1 and CDR2: SEHNR, FQNEAQ (reference sequence). The CDR3 bases are TGTGCCAGCAGCCAGGACAGGGGCGAGGGGCAGCCCCAGCATTTT. As protein: CASSQDRGEGQPQHF.

The rearrangement uses TRBV15 and TRBJ1-4; D is perhaps TRBD1 (6 bases). This CDR3 is 15 amino acids long. With 0 bases removed from V and 12 bases from J, the gap between germline ends came to 17 bases. Germline-derived CDR1 and CDR2 are LNHNV and YYDKDF (reference sequence). This CDR3 reads CATSRELGQTWELFF. The CDR3 nucleotides read TGTGCCACCAGCAGAGAACTCGGACAGACGTGGGAACTGTTTTTT.

This chain joins TRBV7-2 and TRBJ1-2; perhaps TRBD1 as D (5 bases). The ends were cut back, 1 base at V and 2 bases at J, with 20 bases in the middle. Germline assignment: CDR1 SGHTA and CDR2 FQGNSA. CDR3 length: 18 residues. The chain's CDR3 is CASSLGVSRQGYNYGYTF. DNA of the CDR3: TGTGCCAGCAGCTTAGGGGTGAGCCGGCAGGGCTACAACTATGGCTACACCTTC.

This rearrangement joins TRBV6-1 to TRBJ1-5; 8 bases agree with TRBD1. This CDR3 has 13 residues. CDR1 MNHNS and CDR2 SASEGT come from the germline V gene. Trimming took 7 bases from V and 6 from J; bases not matched to a gene: 5. CDR3 in DNA: TGTGCCAGCAAGAGACAGGGGATTCAGCCCCAGCATTTT. Encoded protein: CASKRQGIQPQHF.

The chain combines TRBV11-2 with TRBJ2-7; the match to TRBD2 covers 11 bases. The CDR3 runs to 15 residues. Per germline, CDR1 SGHAT and CDR2 FQNNGV. With V trimmed by 2 bases and J by 6 bases, 6 bases remained unmatched. This CDR3 reads CASSLTSGSGTEQYF. The CDR3 DNA sequence: TGTGCCAGCAGCTTAACTAGCGGGAGTGGGACCGAGCAGTACTTC.

This rearrangement joins TRBV4-1 to TRBJ2-7; 7 nucleotides agree with TRBD2. Germline loops: CDR1 MGHRA, CDR2 YSYEKL. The CDR3 consists of 16 residues. Trimming removed 1 base from V and 7 bases from J; junction bases left unmatched: 13. The chain's CDR3 is CASSQVPTSSREEQYF. DNA for the CDR3: TGCGCCAGCAGCCAAGTCCCGACTAGCTCTCGGGAGGAGCAGTACTTC.

V is TRBV2 and J is TRBJ2-5; D gene uncertain. The CDR3 is 14 amino acids. CDR1 and CDR2 (germline): SNHLY, FYNNEI. V lost 8 bases to trimming and J lost 0 bases, with 13 bases between them. CDR3 nucleotides: TGTGCCAGCGCGGTAATCCGGTACCAAGAGACCCAGTACTTC. Its translation: CASAVIRYQETQYF.